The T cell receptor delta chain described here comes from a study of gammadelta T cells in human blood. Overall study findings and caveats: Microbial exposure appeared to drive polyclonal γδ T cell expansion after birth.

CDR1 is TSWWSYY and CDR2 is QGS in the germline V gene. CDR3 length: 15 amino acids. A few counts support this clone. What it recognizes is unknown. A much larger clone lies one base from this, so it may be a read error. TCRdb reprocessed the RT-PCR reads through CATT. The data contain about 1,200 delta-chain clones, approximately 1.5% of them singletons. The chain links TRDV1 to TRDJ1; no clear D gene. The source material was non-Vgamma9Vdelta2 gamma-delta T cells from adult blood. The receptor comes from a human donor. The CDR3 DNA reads TGTGCTCTTAGGGAAGGCATCCCGCAGACCGATAAACTCATCTTT. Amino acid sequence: CALREGIPQTDKLIF.